Shown below are 26 T cell receptor beta chains from a single sample sequenced in a study of blood T cell repertoires in COVID-19. TCRdb's copy holds only in-frame clones and misses some; the assay was immunoSEQ multiplex PCR. The sample has 150,000 to 200,000 clones; less than 85% are singletons. Material: peripheral blood. The receptors originated from a middle-aged woman with COVID-19, enrolled during active disease.

The chain uses TRBV5-4 and TRBJ2-3; possibly TRBD1 for D (5 bases). V was pared by 4 bases and J by 2 bases, with 14 bases between. The V gene's germline CDR1 is SGHNT and CDR2 YYREEE (reference sequence). The CDR3 totals 15 residues. The CDR3 loop is CASSPRTILTDTQYF. The CDR3 region has the DNA TGTGCCAGCAGCCCCCGGACAATCCTCACAGATACGCAGTATTTT.

This clone was detected only once. In nucleotides, the CDR3 is TGTGCCAGCAACCGACAGGCCACCTGGTATTTT. The encoded protein is CASNRQATWYF. J is TRBJ2-3 and V is TRBV28; D possibly corresponds to TRBD1 (6 bases). This CDR3 is built from 11 residues. Trimming took off 7 bases at V and 14 bases at J, with 16 bases between the two ends. Per germline, CDR1 MDHEN and CDR2 SYDVKM. The complete variable domain, with remaining parts taken from reference TRBV28 and TRBJ2-3, reads DVKVTQSSRYLVKRTGEKVFLECVQDMDHENMFWYRQDPGLGLRLIYFSYDVKMKEKGDIPEGYSVSREKKERFSLILESASTNQTSMYLCASNRQATWYFGPGTRLTVL.

This chain joins TRBV3-1 (or the pseudogene TRBV3-2) and TRBJ1-3; no reliable D call. The CDR3 covers 18 residues. Per the germline V gene, CDR1 is LGHDT and CDR2 is YNNKEL (reference sequence). Trimming removed 0 bases from V and 0 bases from J, with 15 bases in between. CDR3 coding DNA: TGTGCCAGCAGCCAAGATCATAGGGCCGGGGTCTCTGGAAACACCATATATTTT. Protein product: CASSQDHRAGVSGNTIYF.

The chain carries TRBV12-3 or TRBV12-4 and TRBJ1-1; D ambiguous. Deletions cut 7 bases from V and 2 bases from J, with 8 bases between. CDR3 length: 12 amino acids. The CDR3 DNA is TGTGCCAGCAATCACCTAAACACTGAAGCTTTCTTT. This gives the protein CASNHLNTEAFF.

The chain carries TRBV7-2 and TRBJ2-2, with D perhaps matching TRBD1 (6 bases). Trimming took 1 base from V and 4 from J, leaving 13 bases between them. Per germline, CDR1 SGHTA and CDR2 FQGNSA. The CDR3 covers 16 residues. CDR3 loop: CASSLEDRIPTGELFF. The CDR3 bases are TGTGCCAGCAGCTTAGAAGACAGGATACCCACCGGGGAGCTGTTTTTT. The variable domain in full, completed from reference TRBV7-2 and TRBJ2-2, reads GAGVSQSPSNKVTEKGKDVELRCDPISGHTALYWYRQSLGQGLEFLIYFQGNSAPDKSGLPSDRFSAERTGGSVSTLTIQRTQQEDSAVYLCASSLEDRIPTGELFFGEGSRLTVL.

This clone was observed many times. This rearrangement joins TRBV3-1 (or the pseudogene TRBV3-2) to TRBJ2-1; 7 bases line up with TRBD2. Unmatched junction bases numbered 1, after V lost 0 bases and J lost 5 bases. CDR1 is LGHDT and CDR2 is YNNKEL in the germline V gene (reference sequence). The CDR3 extends over 14 amino acids. CDR3 sequence (DNA): TGTGCCAGCAGCCAAGAGGGGGGGAACAATGAGCAGTTCTTC. It is translated as CASSQEGGNNEQFF.

V usage is TRBV5-1 and J usage is TRBJ2-7; 10 positions match TRBD2. The CDR3 sequence is 16 residues long. Germline V gene lookup returns CDR1 SGHRS and CDR2 YFSETQ. With V trimmed by 1 base and J by 6 bases, 10 bases remained unmatched. The CDR3 here is CASSLFSGTSEGEQYF. CDR3 in DNA: TGCGCCAGCAGCTTGTTTAGCGGGACTAGCGAGGGCGAGCAGTACTTC.

V and J are TRBV14 and TRBJ2-3; possibly TRBD2 for D (6 bases). The length of the CDR3 is 13 residues. CDR1 and CDR2 (germline): SGHDN, FVKESK. V was trimmed by 4 bases and J by 4 bases, leaving 9 bases between them. CDR3 bases: TGTGCCAGCAGCCCCCGGGGGTCAGATACGCAGTATTTT. Its protein is CASSPRGSDTQYF.

The rearrangement uses TRBV6-2 or TRBV6-3 and TRBJ1-5, with 8 bases lining up with TRBD1. With 4 bases clipped from V and 7 bases from J, the junction kept 6 bases outside the gene matches. This CDR3 is 14 amino acids long. Germline CDR1 and CDR2: MNHEY and SVGEGT. DNA for the CDR3: TGTGCCAGCAGTTTCGGACAGGGTGGGCAGCCCCAGCATTTT. It encodes CASSFGQGGQPQHF.

V is TRBV19 and J is TRBJ2-7, with D possibly being TRBD1 (5 bases). Trimming took off 5 bases at V and 5 bases at J, with 10 bases between the two ends. The CDR3 length is 12 residues. Germline V gene lookup returns CDR1 LNHDA and CDR2 SQIVND (reference sequence). In nucleotides, the CDR3 is TGTGCCAGTAGTTCAGGGTTCCACGAGCAGTACTTC. Translation gives CASSSGFHEQYF.

The rearrangement joins TRBV9 to TRBJ1-5; D unresolved. Germline lookup yields CDR1 SGDLS and CDR2 YYNGEE. The CDR3 is made up of 13 amino acids. Trimming cost V 0 bases and J 7 bases, with 8 bases left between them. The CDR3 here is CASSVAERQPQHF. CDR3 DNA sequence: TGTGCCAGCAGCGTAGCGGAGCGGCAGCCCCAGCATTTT.

This sequence joins TRBV7-8 and TRBJ2-7, with D unclear. CDR1 and CDR2 from the germline V gene are SGHVS and FQNEAQ. The CDR3 length is 14 residues. The ends were cut back, 5 bases at V and 3 bases at J, with 14 bases in the middle. This CDR3 is CASSPVNLVYEQYF. CDR3 DNA sequence: TGTGCCAGCAGCCCAGTGAACCTAGTCTACGAGCAGTACTTC.

This chain links TRBV30 with TRBJ2-1, with 8 bases lining up with TRBD2. The germline V gene encodes CDR1 GTSNPN and CDR2 SVGIG (reference sequence). The junction had 9 bases not matched to a gene; V was cut back by 2 bases and J by 0 bases. CDR3 size: 17 residues. This CDR3 is CAWSIKLAASSYNEQFF. CDR3 coding DNA: TGTGCCTGGAGTATCAAACTAGCGGCGAGCTCCTACAATGAGCAGTTCTTC.

This clone showed up many times. The rearrangement joins TRBV11-2 to TRBJ2-2; D might be TRBD2 (5 bases). CDR3 length: 13 amino acids. V dropped 5 bases and J dropped 6 bases, with 10 bases sitting between them. Per germline, CDR1 SGHAT and CDR2 FQNNGV. CDR3 in DNA: TGTGCCAGCAGCCCCCTCGGGGCCGGGGAGCTGTTTTTT. Translation: CASSPLGAGELFF.

The gene calls are TRBV30 and TRBJ1-5, with D unresolved. The length of the CDR3 is 12 residues. Between the trimmed V and J ends, which lost 2 bases and 7 bases, there was a span of 9 bases. Germline-derived CDR1 and CDR2 are GTSNPN and SVGIG (reference sequence). CDR3 nucleotides: TGTGCCTGGAGTTCCGGGAGGCAGCCCCAGCATTTT. Protein product: CAWSSGRQPQHF.

V gene TRBV29-1 combines with J gene TRBJ1-5, with D uncertain. This CDR3 comprises 13 residues. Germline loops: CDR1 SQVTM, CDR2 ANQGSEA. Trimming left V 1 base short and J 8 bases short, with 12 bases between. The CDR3 nucleotides are TGCAGCGTTGAAGGGGGAGTCGGAGAGCCCCAGCATTTT. Translating it yields CSVEGGVGEPQHF. The full variable domain, its missing parts supplied by reference TRBV29-1 and TRBJ1-5, is SAVISQKPSRDICQRGTSLTIQCQVDSQVTMMFWYRQQPGQSLTLIATANQGSEATYESGFVIDKFPISRPNLTFSTLTVSNMSPEDSSIYLCSVEGGVGEPQHFGDGTRLSIL.

This CDR3 is CSVVVRQGGVGYTF. DNA for the CDR3: TGCAGCGTTGTAGTGAGACAGGGGGGCGTTGGCTACACCTTC. V gene TRBV29-1 combines with J gene TRBJ1-2; 9 nucleotides line up with TRBD1. The V segment lost 4 bases and the J segment 7 bases; nucleotides outside the gene matches: 10. CDR1 and CDR2 (germline): SQVTM, ANQGSEA. The CDR3 sequence is 14 residues long.

V and J are TRBV5-6 and TRBJ1-2; D unclear. CDR3 length: 14 residues. Between the trimmed V and J ends, which lost 0 bases and 6 bases, there was a span of 12 bases. CDR1 is SGHDT, CDR2 YYEEEE, per germline. The CDR3 is CASSLVGRKDGYTF. In nucleotides, the CDR3 is TGTGCCAGCAGCTTGGTGGGCAGGAAGGATGGCTACACCTTC.

V gene TRBV30 combines with J gene TRBJ2-5; 8 nucleotides agree with TRBD1. CDR3 length: 12 amino acids. In germline, CDR1 is GTSNPN, CDR2 SVGIG (reference sequence). V gave up 5 bases and J gave up 4 bases; unmatched junction bases: 3. CDR3 DNA: TGTGCCTGGGCGACAGGGGTAGAGACCCAGTACTTC. Protein: CAWATGVETQYF.

V usage is TRBV3-1 (or the pseudogene TRBV3-2) and J usage is TRBJ1-5; possible D gene TRBD1, 6 bases. The CDR3 has 14 residues. V was trimmed by 0 bases and J by 7 bases, leaving 10 bases between them. Per the germline V gene, CDR1 is LGHDT and CDR2 is YNNKEL (reference sequence). The chain's CDR3 is CASSQEGAGQPQHF. In DNA form, the CDR3 reads TGTGCCAGCAGCCAAGAGGGGGCTGGCCAGCCCCAGCATTTT.

The rearrangement uses TRBV27 and TRBJ2-7, with D maybe TRBD1 (6 bases). Germline V gene lookup returns CDR1 MNHEY and CDR2 SMNVEV (reference sequence). With 0 bases removed from V and 4 bases from J, the gap between germline ends came to 7 bases. CDR3 length equals 13 residues. Here the CDR3 reads CASSLSRGYEQYF. The CDR3 DNA is TGTGCCAGCAGTTTATCCAGGGGATACGAGCAGTACTTC.

The rearrangement joins TRBV19 to TRBJ1-6; no reliable D call. The CDR3 covers 11 residues. Between the trimmed V and J ends, which lost 5 bases and 11 bases, there was a span of 7 bases. Germline CDR1 and CDR2: LNHDA and SQIVND (reference sequence). CDR3 amino acids: CASSDGAPLHF. The CDR3 DNA reads TGTGCCAGTAGTGACGGAGCACCCCTCCACTTT.

This clone was observed a handful of times. V usage is TRBV6-5 and J usage is TRBJ1-3; 8 bases are a match to TRBD1. CDR1 MNHEY and CDR2 SVGAGI come from the germline V gene. The CDR3 runs 14 residues. After removal of 5 bases from V and 0 bases from J, the junction contained 0 bases not matched to a gene. The CDR3 bases are TGTGCCAGCAGTACAGGGGGCTCTGGAAACACCATATATTTT. Its translation: CASSTGGSGNTIYF.

This chain joins TRBV24-1 and TRBJ2-1; D is unresolved. The length of the CDR3 is 11 residues. Germline V CDR1 and CDR2: KGHDR, SFDVKD. With 7 bases removed from V and 7 bases from J, the gap between germline ends came to 7 bases. The CDR3 is CATRLDNEQFF. The CDR3 DNA is TGTGCCACCAGACTTGATAATGAGCAGTTCTTC.

The chain uses TRBV3-1 (or the pseudogene TRBV3-2) and TRBJ1-2; maybe TRBD1 (6 bases). V was clipped by 4 bases and J by 1 base, with 10 bases between them. This CDR3 contains 14 residues. From germline, CDR1 is LGHDT and CDR2 YNNKEL (reference sequence). CDR3 sequence reads: CASSRKGVNYGYTF. The CDR3 nucleotides are TGTGCCAGCAGCCGCAAGGGGGTTAACTATGGCTACACCTTC.

This clone was seen once. The chain couples TRBV2 to TRBJ2-6, with D possibly TRBD1 on 6 matching bases. The CDR3 is 15 amino acids. Trimming stripped 7 bases from V and 0 bases from J, with 10 bases between. CDR1 SNHLY and CDR2 FYNNEI come from the germline V gene. This chain's CDR3 is CASNMDSSGANVLTF. DNA for the CDR3: TGTGCCAGCAACATGGACAGCTCTGGGGCCAACGTCCTGACTTTC.